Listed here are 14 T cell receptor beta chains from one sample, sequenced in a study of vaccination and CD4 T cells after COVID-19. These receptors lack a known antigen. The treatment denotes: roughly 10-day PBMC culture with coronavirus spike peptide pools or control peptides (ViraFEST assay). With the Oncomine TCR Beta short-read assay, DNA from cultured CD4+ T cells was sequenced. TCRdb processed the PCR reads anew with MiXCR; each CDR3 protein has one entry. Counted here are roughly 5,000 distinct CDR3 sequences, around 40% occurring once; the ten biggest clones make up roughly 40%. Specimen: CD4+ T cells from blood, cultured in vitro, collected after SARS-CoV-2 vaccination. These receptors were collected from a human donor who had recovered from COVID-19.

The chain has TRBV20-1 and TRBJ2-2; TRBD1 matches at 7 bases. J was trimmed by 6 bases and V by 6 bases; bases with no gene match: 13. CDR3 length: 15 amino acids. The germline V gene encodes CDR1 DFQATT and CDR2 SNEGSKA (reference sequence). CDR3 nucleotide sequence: TGCAGTGCACCGAGACAGGGCCAGGAGGCCGGGGAGCTGTTTTTT. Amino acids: CSAPRQGQEAGELFF.

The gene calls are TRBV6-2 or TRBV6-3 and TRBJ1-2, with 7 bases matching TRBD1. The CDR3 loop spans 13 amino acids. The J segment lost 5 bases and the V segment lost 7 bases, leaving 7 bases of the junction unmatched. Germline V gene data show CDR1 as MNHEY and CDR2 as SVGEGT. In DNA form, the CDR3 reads TGTGCCAGCAAAACAGGGGATCGGTATGGCTACACCTTC. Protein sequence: CASKTGDRYGYTF.

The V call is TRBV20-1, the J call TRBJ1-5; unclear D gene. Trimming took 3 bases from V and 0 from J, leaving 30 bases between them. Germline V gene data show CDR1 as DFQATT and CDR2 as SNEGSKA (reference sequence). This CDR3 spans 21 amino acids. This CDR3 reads CSASVASSLIQLWNSNQPQHF. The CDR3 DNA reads TGCAGTGCTAGTGTTGCCTCTTCTTTAATTCAACTTTGGAATAGCAATCAGCCCCAGCATTTT.

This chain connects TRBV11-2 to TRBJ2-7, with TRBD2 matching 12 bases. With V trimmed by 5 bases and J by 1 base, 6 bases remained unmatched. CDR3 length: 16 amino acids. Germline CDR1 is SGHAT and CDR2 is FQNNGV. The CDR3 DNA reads TGTGCCAGCAGCCTTGGGACTAGCGGGCTTTCCTACGAGCAGTACTTC. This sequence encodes CASSLGTSGLSYEQYF.

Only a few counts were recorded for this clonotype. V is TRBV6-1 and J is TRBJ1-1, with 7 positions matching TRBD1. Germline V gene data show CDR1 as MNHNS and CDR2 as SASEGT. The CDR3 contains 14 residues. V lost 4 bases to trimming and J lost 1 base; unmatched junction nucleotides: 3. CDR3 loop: CASSARTGNTEAFF. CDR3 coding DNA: TGTGCCAGCAGTGCCCGGACAGGGAACACTGAAGCTTTCTTT.

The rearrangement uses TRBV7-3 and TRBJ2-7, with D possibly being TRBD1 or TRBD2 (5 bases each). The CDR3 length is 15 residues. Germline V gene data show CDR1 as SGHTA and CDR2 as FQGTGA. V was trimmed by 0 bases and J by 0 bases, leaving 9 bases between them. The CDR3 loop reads CASSLTSGGSYEQYF. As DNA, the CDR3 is TGTGCCAGCAGCTTAACTTCTGGGGGCTCCTACGAGCAGTACTTC.

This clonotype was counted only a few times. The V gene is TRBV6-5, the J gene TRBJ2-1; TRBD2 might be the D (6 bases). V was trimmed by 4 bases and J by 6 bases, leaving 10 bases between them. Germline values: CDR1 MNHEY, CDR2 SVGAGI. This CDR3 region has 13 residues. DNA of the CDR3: TGTGCCAGCAGTTCCACTAGCCCCAATGAGCAGTTCTTC. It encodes CASSSTSPNEQFF.

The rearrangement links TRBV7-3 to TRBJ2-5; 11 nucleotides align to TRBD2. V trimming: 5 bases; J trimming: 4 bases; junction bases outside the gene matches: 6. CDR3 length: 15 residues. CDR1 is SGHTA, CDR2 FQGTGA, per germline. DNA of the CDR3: TGTGCCAGCAGCAAGGGACTAGCGGACGGAGAGACCCAGTACTTC. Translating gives CASSKGLADGETQYF. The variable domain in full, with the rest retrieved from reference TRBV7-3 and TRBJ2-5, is GAGVSQTPSNKVTEKGKYVELRCDPISGHTALYWYRQSLGQGPEFLIYFQGTGAADDSGLPNDRFFAVRPEGSVSTLKIQRTERGDSAVYLCASSKGLADGETQYFGPGTRLLVL.

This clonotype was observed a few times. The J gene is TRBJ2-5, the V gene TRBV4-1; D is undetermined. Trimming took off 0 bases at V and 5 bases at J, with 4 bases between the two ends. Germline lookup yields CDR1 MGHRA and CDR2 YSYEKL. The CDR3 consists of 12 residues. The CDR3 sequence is CASSQDFETQYF. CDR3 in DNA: TGCGCCAGCAGCCAAGATTTCGAGACCCAGTACTTC.

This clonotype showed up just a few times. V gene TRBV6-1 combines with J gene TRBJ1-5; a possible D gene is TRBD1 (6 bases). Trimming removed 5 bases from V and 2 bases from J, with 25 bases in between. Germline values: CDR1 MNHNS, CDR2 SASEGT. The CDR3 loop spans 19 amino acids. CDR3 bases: TGTGCCAGCAGTCCCCTCCGCAGGGGCACCGGCGGTCGCAATCAGCCCCAGCATTTT. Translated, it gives CASSPLRRGTGGRNQPQHF.

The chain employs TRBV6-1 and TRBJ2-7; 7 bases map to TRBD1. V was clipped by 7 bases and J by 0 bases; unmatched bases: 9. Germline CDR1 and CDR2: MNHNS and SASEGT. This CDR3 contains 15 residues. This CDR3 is CASKKQGPSSYEQYF. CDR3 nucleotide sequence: TGTGCCAGCAAAAAACAGGGGCCAAGCTCCTACGAGCAGTACTTC.

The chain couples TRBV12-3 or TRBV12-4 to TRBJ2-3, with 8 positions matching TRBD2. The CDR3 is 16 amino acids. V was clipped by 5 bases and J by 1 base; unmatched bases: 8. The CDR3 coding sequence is TGTGCCAGCAGTGTTTTGAGACTAGCGCGCACAGATACGCAGTATTTT. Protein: CASSVLRLARTDTQYF.

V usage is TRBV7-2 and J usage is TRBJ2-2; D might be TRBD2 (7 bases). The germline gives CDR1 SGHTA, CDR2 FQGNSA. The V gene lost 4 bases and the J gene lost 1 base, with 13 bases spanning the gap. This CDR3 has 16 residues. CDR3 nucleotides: TGTGCCAGCAGCTCCCAAGGGGGGGGGAACACCGGGGAGCTGTTTTTT. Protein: CASSSQGGGNTGELFF.

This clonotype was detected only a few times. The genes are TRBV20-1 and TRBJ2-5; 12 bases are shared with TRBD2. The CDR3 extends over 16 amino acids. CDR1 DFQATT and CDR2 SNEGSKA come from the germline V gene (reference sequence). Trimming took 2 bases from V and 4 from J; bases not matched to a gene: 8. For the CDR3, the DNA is TGCAGTGCTAGACGGCTAGCGGGGGGGCGGGGAGAGACCCAGTACTTC. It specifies CSARRLAGGRGETQYF.